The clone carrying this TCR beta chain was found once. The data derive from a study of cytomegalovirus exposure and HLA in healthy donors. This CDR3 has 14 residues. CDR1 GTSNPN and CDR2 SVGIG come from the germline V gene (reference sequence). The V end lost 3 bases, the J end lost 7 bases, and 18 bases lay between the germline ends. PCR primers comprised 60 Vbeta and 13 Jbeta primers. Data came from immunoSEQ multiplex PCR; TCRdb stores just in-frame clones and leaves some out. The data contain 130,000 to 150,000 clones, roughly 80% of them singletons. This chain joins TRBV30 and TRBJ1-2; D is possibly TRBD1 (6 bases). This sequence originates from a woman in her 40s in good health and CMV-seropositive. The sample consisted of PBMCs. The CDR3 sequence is CAWRARRGYGGYTF. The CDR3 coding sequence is TGTGCCTGGAGAGCGCGCAGGGGATATGGTGGCTACACCTTC.